A single sample is the source of the 17 T cell receptor beta chains below, sequenced in a study of blood T cell repertoires in COVID-19. Clones were read by immunoSEQ multiplex PCR, and TCRdb kept only the in-frame ones, dropping some. The table lists approximately 250,000 clones, over 80% of them singletons, with roughly 10% in the top ten. Sequencing was performed on peripheral blood. Source of these receptors: a woman between 70 and 85 years old with COVID-19, enrolled during active disease.

This clone has just a few counts. J is TRBJ1-5 and V is TRBV7-2; D gene unclear. This CDR3 spans 15 amino acids. Germline V gene data show CDR1 as SGHTA and CDR2 as FQGNSA. V gave up 3 bases and J gave up 2 bases, with 11 bases separating them. DNA of the CDR3: TGTGCCAGCAGCTTGTACGGGGTAGGCAATCAGCCCCAGCATTTT. As protein: CASSLYGVGNQPQHF.

This clone was counted a single time. The rearrangement links TRBV25-1 to TRBJ2-2, with 9 nucleotides matching TRBD1. The length of the CDR3 is 17 residues. Germline CDR1 MGHDK, CDR2 SYGVNS. With 3 bases clipped from V and 4 bases from J, the junction kept 9 bases outside the gene matches. CDR3 DNA sequence: TGTGCCAGCAGTGACGAACAGGGGGCCAGTATCACCGGGGAGCTGTTTTTT. It yields the protein CASSDEQGASITGELFF.

Points on this clone: One junction end does not reproduce the germline sequence, and a read error may be involved. The chain couples TRBV4-2 to TRBJ2-5, with 8 bases lining up with TRBD2. This CDR3 is 16 amino acids long. Germline V CDR1 and CDR2: LGHNA, YNFKEQ. In DNA form, the CDR3 reads TGTGCCAGCAGCCAAGTGGCGGGAGGTTTGGAAGAGCCCCAGTACTTC. It encodes CASSQVAGGLEEPQYF.

The chain has TRBV6-5 and TRBJ2-3; the D gene is possibly TRBD2 (7 bases). This CDR3 region has 15 residues. V was cut by 6 bases and J by 0 bases, with 13 bases left in between. CDR1 and CDR2 (germline): MNHEY, SVGAGI. CDR3 nucleotide sequence: TGTGCCAGCAGACGGACGGGGGGCAGCACAGATACGCAGTATTTT. Amino acid sequence: CASRRTGGSTDTQYF.

This chain connects TRBV6-5 to TRBJ1-6; D gene unclear. The V gene lost 0 bases and the J gene lost 6 bases, with 9 bases spanning the gap. The CDR3 is 15 amino acids. From germline, CDR1 is MNHEY and CDR2 SVGAGI. The CDR3 region has the DNA TGTGCCAGCAGTTACTCTGGGCAGTTTAATTCACCCCTCCACTTT. Translation gives CASSYSGQFNSPLHF.

The chain is built from TRBV11-1 and TRBJ2-3, with D perhaps matching TRBD2 (5 bases). Germline-derived CDR1 and CDR2 are SGHAT and FQDESV (reference sequence). Between the trimmed V and J ends, which lost 7 bases and 3 bases, there was a span of 14 bases. The CDR3 runs 14 residues. The CDR3 here is CASNGAEVTDTQYF. Here the CDR3 DNA reads TGTGCCAGCAACGGAGCGGAGGTTACAGATACGCAGTATTTT. The full variable domain, with the rest looked up from reference TRBV11-1 and TRBJ2-3, is EAEVAQSPRYKITEKSQAVAFWCDPISGHATLYWYRQILGQGPELLVQFQDESVVDDSQLPKDRFSAERLKGVDSTLKIQPAELGDSAMYLCASNGAEVTDTQYFGPGTRLTVL.

This chain links TRBV19 with TRBJ2-1; 8 nucleotides agree with TRBD1. V lost 2 bases, J lost 4 bases, and 7 bases stayed unmatched. Per the germline V gene, CDR1 is LNHDA and CDR2 is SQIVND (reference sequence). The CDR3 covers 16 residues. The CDR3 DNA is TGTGCCAGTAGTATAAAAACAGGGGGAGGATACAATGAGCAGTTCTTC. Residues: CASSIKTGGGYNEQFF.

The V gene is TRBV12-3 or TRBV12-4, the J gene TRBJ2-5; 8 bases are a match to TRBD1. V trimming: 6 bases; J trimming: 5 bases; junction bases outside the gene matches: 2. This CDR3 is 12 amino acids long. The CDR3 sequence: CASSRDRETQYF. In DNA, the CDR3 is TGTGCCAGCAGCCGGGACAGGGAGACCCAGTACTTC.

This chain links TRBV7-8 with TRBJ2-1, with a tentative D call TRBD1 (6 bases). The CDR3 consists of 16 residues. V was trimmed by 5 bases and J by 4 bases, leaving 18 bases between them. CDR1 and CDR2 (germline): SGHVS, FQNEAQ. The CDR3, as DNA: TGTGCCAGCAGCACGCTTCTGAGGACAGTATACAATGAGCAGTTCTTC. This gives the protein CASSTLLRTVYNEQFF.

The chain combines TRBV3-1 (or the pseudogene TRBV3-2) with TRBJ1-2; D perhaps matches TRBD1 (6 bases). Per germline, CDR1 LGHDT and CDR2 YNNKEL (reference sequence). Trimming left V 3 bases short and J 2 bases short, with 16 bases between. The CDR3 has 16 residues. The CDR3, as DNA: TGTGCCAGCAGCCAGGCAGGATCAGGGGTAAACTATGGCTACACCTTC. It is translated as CASSQAGSGVNYGYTF.

The V call is TRBV5-4, the J call TRBJ2-5; possibly TRBD2 for D (7 bases). The germline CDR1 and CDR2 sequences are SGHNT and YYREEE (reference sequence). The CDR3 is 15 residues long. Trimming shortened V by 4 bases and J by 4 bases, and 17 bases separated the two germline ends. The CDR3 DNA is TGTGCCAGCAGCCCGGAGGGGGGGGCCGGAGAGACCCAGTACTTC. This gives the protein CASSPEGGAGETQYF.

The J gene is TRBJ1-5, the V gene TRBV6-6; no clear D. Germline CDR1 and CDR2: MNHNY and SVGAGI (reference sequence). This CDR3 contains 14 residues. V lost 3 bases, J lost 4 bases, and 10 bases lay in between. In nucleotides, the CDR3 is TGTGCCAGCAGTTATGCGACGGAGAATCAGCCCCAGCATTTT. It specifies CASSYATENQPQHF.

This chain links TRBV5-4 with TRBJ1-1, with D unclear. CDR3 length: 15 amino acids. Germline V gives CDR1 SGHNT, CDR2 YYREEE (reference sequence). V lost 0 bases and J lost 4, with 13 bases in between. The CDR3 here is CASSLDGRSGTEAFF. The CDR3 nucleotides are TGTGCCAGCAGCTTGGATGGGAGGTCGGGCACTGAAGCTTTCTTT.

This sequence joins TRBV24-1 and TRBJ1-5; tentatively, D is TRBD1 (5 bases). CDR3 size: 17 residues. Trimming shortened V by 0 bases and J by 0 bases, and 11 bases separated the two germline ends. Germline V gives CDR1 KGHDR, CDR2 SFDVKD. CDR3 amino acids: CATSDLSGIYSNQPQHF. CDR3 DNA: TGTGCCACCAGTGATTTGTCAGGGATCTATAGCAATCAGCCCCAGCATTTT.

V is TRBV27 and J is TRBJ2-7; tentatively, D is TRBD1 (6 bases). Between the trimmed V and J ends, which lost 3 bases and 3 bases, there was a span of 9 bases. CDR1 MNHEY and CDR2 SMNVEV come from the germline V gene (reference sequence). This CDR3 spans 13 amino acids. The CDR3 is CASSFRDNYEQYF. In DNA, the CDR3 is TGTGCCAGCAGTTTTAGGGACAACTACGAGCAGTACTTC.

The chain employs TRBV27 and TRBJ1-5, with TRBD1 identical over 9 bases. This CDR3 has 12 residues. After removal of 5 bases from V and 16 bases from J, the junction contained 9 bases not matched to a gene. The germline CDR1 and CDR2 sequences are MNHEY and SMNVEV (reference sequence). CDR3 sequence reads: CASSVGTGPFHF. The CDR3 DNA reads as TGTGCCAGCAGTGTAGGGACAGGGCCCTTCCATTTT.

The chain couples TRBV9 to TRBJ2-7, with 7 bases fitting TRBD1. V lost 4 bases to trimming and J lost 1 base; unmatched junction nucleotides: 8. CDR1 and CDR2 (germline): SGDLS, YYNGEE. The CDR3 runs 15 residues. CDR3 amino acids: CASSPGTAESYEQYF. As DNA, the CDR3 is TGTGCCAGCAGCCCAGGGACAGCCGAATCCTACGAGCAGTACTTC.